Described below is a single T cell receptor (beta chain) sequence and its context. Original methodology: Using reference gene primer amplification, nucleated cell counts were estimated. The method was immunoSEQ multiplex PCR; TCRdb's version includes in-frame clones alone and lacks a portion of them. The V and J calls and clone size are taken from that table; D and trimming were inferred from the DNA. The sample shows 150,000 to 200,000 clones, approximately 84% of them seen only once. The data are from a study of blood T cell repertoires in COVID-19. Study overall: Both acute and convalescent COVID-19 samples were obtained from the United States, Italy and Spain. Sources were T cells, B-cell-depleted T cells, or PBMCs; the material itself was cDNA or gDNA.

Trimming cost V 3 bases and J 9 bases; bases outside gene matches: 8. The CDR3 consists of 15 residues. CDR1 and CDR2 (germline): SGHRS, YFSETQ. Sequencing used peripheral blood. The chain joins TRBV5-1 to TRBJ2-1, with 11 bases lining up with TRBD1. The sequence was collected from a human donor with acute or convalescent COVID-19. The donor label of this sample is uncertain. The CDR3 is CASSWRDRGLSEQFF. The DNA for the CDR3 is TGCGCCAGCAGCTGGAGGGACAGGGGGTTGAGTGAGCAGTTCTTC. The variable domain in full, completed from reference TRBV5-1 and TRBJ2-1, reads KAGVTQTPRYLIKTRGQQVTLSCSPISGHRSVSWYQQTPGQGLQFLFEYFSETQRNKGNFPGRFSGRQFSNSRSEMNVSTLELGDSALYLCASSWRDRGLSEQFFGPGTRLTVL.